Below, 3 T cell receptor beta chains from the same sample are listed, as sequenced in a study of CD8 T cells in ankylosing spondylitis (dated by TCRdb to between 2016 and 2019). Library construction relied on 5' RACE. The instrument given in TCRdb is Illumina HiSeq 2500. TCRdb cleaned the public reads at Q25 with fastp, built clones with MiXCR and kept in-frame beta chains. Every entry covers one CDR3 protein and lists the most common genes and DNA from its rows. The sample table records tens of thousands of distinct CDR3 sequences; 6.2% of these occur just once. In total, the top ten clones hold around 5% of the sample. Sequencing was done on a sample of synovial fluid, either unsorted or a sorted T cell fraction (not recorded which). These receptors were taken from a male donor with ankylosing spondylitis.

This clonotype was seen repeatedly, ten times or more. V is TRBV5-1 and J is TRBJ2-5, with TRBD2 matching 9 bases. The CDR3 totals 15 residues. Looked up from germline, CDR1 is SGHRS and CDR2 is YFSETQ. V gave up 2 bases and J gave up 5 bases; unmatched junction bases: 7. For the CDR3, the DNA is TGCGCCAGCAGCTTTGGAGCGGGAGGCAGTGAGACCCAGTACTTC. The encoded protein is CASSFGAGGSETQYF.

A few counts support this clonotype. The V call is TRBV6-1, the J call TRBJ2-5; TRBD1 agrees at 7 bases. The germline V gene has CDR1 MNHNS and CDR2 SASEGT. After removal of 6 bases from V and 3 bases from J, the junction contained 10 bases not matched to a gene. The CDR3 loop spans 15 amino acids. CDR3 sequence: CASRRAGGIEETQYF. The CDR3, as DNA: TGTGCCAGCAGGCGGGCAGGGGGTATCGAAGAGACCCAGTACTTC.

The sample holds a few counts of this clonotype. J is TRBJ2-5 and V is TRBV21-1; TRBD2 is the table's D call, not checked against the DNA. TRBV21-1 is a pseudogene locus. The CDR3 covers 16 residues. The DNA of the CDR3 is TGTGCCAGCAGCAAACGGGGTAGCGGGTGCCAAGAGACCCAGTACTTC. It yields the protein CASSKRGSGCQETQYF.